A single sample gave rise to the 2 T cell receptor beta chains below, sequenced in a study of OX40 agonist ivuxolimab in advanced cancers. Using immunoSEQ multiplex PCR, the repertoire was profiled, and TCRdb retains in-frame clones only, with some absent. The data contain approximately 99,000 clones, about 96% of them seen just once; the ten biggest clones take up around 2%. The sample here was CD4+ or CD8+ T cells sorted from blood, taken in a trial of the OX40 agonist ivuxolimab. The receptors come from an adult with an advanced solid tumor such as melanoma, head and neck, liver or kidney cancer.

The J gene is TRBJ2-7, the V gene TRBV15, with a possible D match to TRBD2 (6 bases). Per germline, CDR1 LNHNV and CDR2 YYDKDF (reference sequence). The CDR3 is 14 residues long. The V end was cut by 5 bases, the J end by 5 bases, with 16 bases between. Written as DNA, the CDR3 is TGTGCCACCAGCGGAGGGCCTAGCTACAACGAGCAGTACTTC. Its translation: CATSGGPSYNEQYF.

The rearrangement links TRBV4-3 to TRBJ2-1; tentatively, D is TRBD2 (6 bases). V lost 4 bases and J 4 bases, leaving 17 bases between the germline ends. The germline gives CDR1 LGHNA, CDR2 YSLEER. The length of the CDR3 is 16 residues. The CDR3 region is CASSREELALYNEQFF. The CDR3 DNA reads TGCGCCAGCAGCCGGGAAGAACTAGCTCTTTACAATGAGCAGTTCTTC.